This T cell receptor beta chain originates from a study of cytomegalovirus exposure and HLA in healthy donors. Findings of the study overall: Sequencing likely produced, as an artifact, a cluster of highly shared sequence variants. In an earlier analysis, most TCR beta V segments were productive about 87% or about 30% of the time. Serostatus for CMV was the only available immune exposure information.

Details on this clone: Its matching antigen is unknown.

PCR employed 60 Vbeta and 13 Jbeta primers. Data came from immunoSEQ multiplex PCR; TCRdb stores just in-frame clones and leaves some out. The table lists about 190,000 clones. Input material: PBMCs. The origin of this receptor is a woman younger than 45 in good health and CMV-seropositive.

CDR3 bases: TGTGCCAGCAGCCCCGGACAGACCTACGAGCAGTACTTC. Translation gives CASSPGQTYEQYF. The chain couples TRBV11-2 to TRBJ2-7; D is possibly TRBD1 (6 bases). This CDR3 has 13 residues. Per germline, CDR1 SGHAT and CDR2 FQNNGV. Trimming removed 5 bases from V and 2 bases from J, with 10 bases in between.